A single sample is the source of the 28 T cell receptor beta chains below, sequenced in a study of shared clonotypes between healthy human individuals. Assay used: immunoSEQ multiplex PCR; TCRdb lists only in-frame clones, some missing. Found here are around 600,000 clones, nearly 98% of them singletons; the top ten hold 0.25% to 0.35%. Selected positively for CCR7 and CD45RO-negative, naive CD8 cells excluded terminally differentiated effector memory CD45RA+ cells. The sample comprised naive CD8+ T cells sorted from blood. The receptors derive from a man aged 25 to 40 in good health.

This chain joins TRBV9 and TRBJ2-1; D not certain. Trimming removed 3 bases from V and 0 bases from J, with 13 bases in between. The CDR3 contains 16 residues. CDR1 is SGDLS and CDR2 is YYNGEE in the germline V gene. DNA of the CDR3: TGTGCCAGCAGCGCCGGAAGCAGAAGCTCCTACAATGAGCAGTTCTTC. This encodes CASSAGSRSSYNEQFF.

The rearrangement joins TRBV7-6 to TRBJ1-1, with D possibly TRBD1 on 5 matching bases. Germline CDR1 and CDR2: SGHVS and FNYEAQ. The CDR3 covers 16 residues. The ends were cut back, 4 bases at V and 6 bases at J, with 21 bases in the middle. CDR3: CASSSTGTPTSAEAFF. The CDR3 bases are TGTGCCAGCAGCTCCACCGGGACCCCCACGAGCGCTGAAGCTTTCTTT.

This clone has just one count. The V call is TRBV30, the J call TRBJ2-5; 7 nucleotides match TRBD1. Germline CDR1 GTSNPN, CDR2 SVGIG (reference sequence). The CDR3 runs 16 residues. The trim removed 2 bases at V and 5 bases at J, leaving 14 bases unmatched. CDR3 sequence reads: CAWSIATGANWETQYF. CDR3 sequence (DNA): TGTGCCTGGAGTATAGCTACAGGGGCTAACTGGGAGACCCAGTACTTC.

The chain couples TRBV4-3 to TRBJ1-4; the match to TRBD1 covers 7 bases. Germline V gene lookup returns CDR1 LGHNA and CDR2 YSLEER. The CDR3 extends over 16 amino acids. V lost 0 bases, J lost 4 bases, and 5 bases stayed unmatched. The CDR3 loop reads CASSQDRDSDNEKLFF. The DNA for the CDR3 is TGCGCCAGCAGCCAAGATCGGGACAGCGATAATGAAAAACTGTTTTTT.

This clone showed up just once. CDR3: CASSLKGLAGHSSYNEQFF. DNA for the CDR3: TGCGCCAGCAGCTTGAAGGGCCTAGCGGGTCATAGCTCCTACAATGAGCAGTTCTTC. The chain carries TRBV5-1 and TRBJ2-1, with TRBD2 identical over 8 bases. J lost 0 bases, V lost 1 base, and 12 bases had no gene match. In germline, CDR1 is SGHRS, CDR2 YFSETQ. This CDR3 is built from 19 residues.

V and J are TRBV7-9 and TRBJ1-1; 11 positions match TRBD1. CDR3 length: 16 amino acids. The germline gives CDR1 SEHNR, CDR2 FQNEAQ (reference sequence). With 5 bases clipped from V and 5 bases from J, the junction kept 10 bases outside the gene matches. The DNA of the CDR3 is TGTGCCAGCAGCCGAATCCCGGGACAGGGGGGAACTGAAGCTTTCTTT. Translating it yields CASSRIPGQGGTEAFF.

The rearrangement links TRBV7-8 to TRBJ1-3; the D is unclear. This CDR3 has 14 amino acids. The germline V gene encodes CDR1 SGHVS and CDR2 FQNEAQ. V was shortened by 2 bases and J by 2 bases, with 7 bases between the two germline ends. This chain's CDR3 is CASSLYSTGNTIYF. In nucleotides, the CDR3 is TGTGCCAGCAGCTTATATTCCACTGGAAACACCATATATTTT. The full variable domain, with the rest looked up from reference TRBV7-8 and TRBJ1-3, is GAGVSQSPRYKVAKRGQDVALRCDPISGHVSLFWYQQALGQGPEFLTYFQNEAQLDKSGLPSDRFFAERPEGSVSTLKIQRTQQEDSAVYLCASSLYSTGNTIYFGEGSWLTVV.

This chain joins TRBV6-1 and TRBJ1-2; possibly TRBD1 for D (5 bases). The germline CDR1 and CDR2 sequences are MNHNS and SASEGT. Trimming removed 2 bases at V and 0 bases at J, with 16 bases between. The CDR3 extends over 17 amino acids. CDR3 protein: CASSELEGSTSNYGYTF. The CDR3 bases are TGTGCCAGCAGTGAACTCGAGGGGTCGACCTCTAACTATGGCTACACCTTC.

The chain links TRBV5-5 to TRBJ2-5; D remains ambiguous. There are 16 residues in the CDR3. V lost 4 bases and J 4 bases, leaving 20 bases between the germline ends. Looked up from germline, CDR1 is SGHKS and CDR2 is YYEKEE (reference sequence). The CDR3 sequence: CASSLTGFTWGETQYF. Here the CDR3 DNA reads TGTGCCAGCAGCCTGACCGGGTTTACGTGGGGAGAGACCCAGTACTTC.

This clone showed up just once. Written as DNA, the CDR3 is TGTGCCAGCGGAAACAAACAAAAAGCGGGAGGGTATGAGCAGTACTTC. Translation gives CASGNKQKAGGYEQYF. The chain employs TRBV7-9 and TRBJ2-7; the match to TRBD2 covers 10 bases. The CDR3 is made up of 16 amino acids. Germline lookup yields CDR1 SEHNR and CDR2 FQNEAQ (reference sequence). Trimming at V came to 8 bases and at J to 7 bases, leaving 17 bases not matched to a gene.

The chain couples TRBV7-3 to TRBJ2-1; TRBD2 might be the D (5 bases). The CDR3 is made up of 16 amino acids. Germline V gene data show CDR1 as SGHTA and CDR2 as FQGTGA. Deletions cut 2 bases from V and 6 bases from J, with 17 bases between. The CDR3, as DNA: TGTGCCAGCAGCTTAGGGCCGAGGGAATTGCGCAATGAGCAGTTCTTC. This codes for CASSLGPRELRNEQFF. Based on the CDR3 plus reference TRBV7-3 and TRBJ2-1, the full variable domain is GAGVSQTPSNKVTEKGKYVELRCDPISGHTALYWYRQSLGQGPEFLIYFQGTGAADDSGLPNDRFFAVRPEGSVSTLKIQRTERGDSAVYLCASSLGPRELRNEQFFGPGTRLTVL.

The chain combines TRBV25-1 with TRBJ2-7; the match to TRBD1 covers 7 bases. The CDR3 is 13 residues long. Germline CDR1 reads MGHDK; CDR2 reads SYGVNS. The ends lost 2 bases at V and 4 bases at J; junction bases unmatched: 2. CDR3 residues: CASSEQQGYEQYF. DNA for the CDR3: TGTGCCAGCAGTGAACAACAGGGGTACGAGCAGTACTTC.

This clone was recorded once. This CDR3 is also generated by other DNA sequences in the sample. The rearrangement joins TRBV30 to TRBJ2-7, with D possibly TRBD2 on 6 matching bases. Trimming took off 0 bases at V and 1 base at J, with 7 bases between the two ends. The germline CDR1 and CDR2 sequences are GTSNPN and SVGIG (reference sequence). The length of the CDR3 is 13 residues. DNA for the CDR3: TGTGCCTGGAGTGTTGGAGGGTCCTACGAGCAGTACTTC. This translates into CAWSVGGSYEQYF.

The chain couples TRBV18 to TRBJ2-1; 9 bases are a match to TRBD1. The CDR3 totals 17 residues. Germline V gives CDR1 KGHSH, CDR2 LQKENI. The V segment lost 0 bases and the J segment 6 bases; nucleotides outside the gene matches: 9. The CDR3 DNA follows: TGTGCCAGCTCACCACCACCCGGGACAGGGATGTTCAATGAGCAGTTCTTC. Translated, it gives CASSPPPGTGMFNEQFF.

In its sample, this clone was seen once. This sequence joins TRBV5-1 and TRBJ1-5; no reliable D call. The length of the CDR3 is 13 residues. V gave up 5 bases and J gave up 2 bases, with 8 bases separating them. Germline V gives CDR1 SGHRS, CDR2 YFSETQ. CDR3 coding DNA: TGCGCCAGCAGTCAAATGGGCAATCAGCCCCAGCATTTT. Residues: CASSQMGNQPQHF.

The chain employs TRBV6-6 and TRBJ1-5, with a tentative D call TRBD1 (6 bases). The CDR3 is made up of 14 amino acids. V was shortened by 6 bases and J by 7 bases, with 16 bases between the two germline ends. The germline V gene encodes CDR1 MNHNY and CDR2 SVGAGI (reference sequence). The CDR3 spells CASRHRDTGQPQHF. The CDR3 DNA reads TGTGCCAGCAGACATCGGGACACCGGGCAGCCCCAGCATTTT.

The chain links TRBV9 to TRBJ2-3, with a tentative D call TRBD1 (6 bases). The length of the CDR3 is 14 residues. V was shortened by 3 bases and J by 0 bases, with 8 bases between the two germline ends. Germline values: CDR1 SGDLS, CDR2 YYNGEE. The CDR3 reads CASSGGTSTDTQYF. CDR3 DNA sequence: TGTGCCAGCAGCGGGGGGACAAGCACAGATACGCAGTATTTT.

The chain carries TRBV28 and TRBJ2-3, with 7 positions matching TRBD1. Germline values: CDR1 MDHEN, CDR2 SYDVKM. This CDR3 comprises 15 residues. J was trimmed by 0 bases and V by 6 bases; bases with no gene match: 6. Here the CDR3 reads CASSLDRSSTDTQYF. CDR3 nucleotides: TGTGCCAGCAGCCTGGACAGGTCTAGCACAGATACGCAGTATTTT.

The V call is TRBV25-1, the J call TRBJ2-7; 14 positions agree with TRBD2. Germline trimming cut 6 bases from V and 3 bases from J; bases unmatched to any gene: 4. CDR1 is MGHDK, CDR2 SYGVNS, per germline. CDR3 length: 15 residues. The CDR3 DNA follows: TGTGCCAGCAGCGGGACTAGCGGGAGAAGCTACGAGCAGTACTTC. Amino acids: CASSGTSGRSYEQYF.

This chain uses TRBV7-6 with TRBJ2-7; 9 bases are a match to TRBD1. V lost 5 bases and J lost 6; bases outside the gene matches: 11. There are 15 residues in the CDR3. Looked up from germline, CDR1 is SGHVS and CDR2 is FNYEAQ. As DNA, the CDR3 is TGTGCCAGCAGCCTAAGGACAGGGGTTAGTTCCGAGCAGTACTTC. This codes for CASSLRTGVSSEQYF.

The chain is built from TRBV4-2 and TRBJ2-1; TRBD2 matches at 14 bases. Germline V gives CDR1 LGHNA, CDR2 YNFKEQ. V was clipped by 6 bases and J by 8 bases; unmatched bases: 9. The length of the CDR3 is 16 residues. CDR3 nucleotide sequence: TGTGCCAGCAGTCCTTCCGGGACTAGCGGGAGCTATGAGCAGTTCTTC. It yields the protein CASSPSGTSGSYEQFF.

This rearrangement joins TRBV29-1 to TRBJ2-1, with TRBD1 identical over 7 bases. Germline loops: CDR1 SQVTM, CDR2 ANQGSEA. CDR3 length: 12 amino acids. V was pared by 7 bases and J by 6 bases, with 6 bases of the junction left unmatched. CDR3 in DNA: TGCAGCGCTAAGACAGGGATCAATGAGCAGTTCTTC. This encodes CSAKTGINEQFF.

This clone has a handful of counts. V and J are TRBV10-2 and TRBJ2-2, with no clear D. Deletions cut 1 base from V and 4 bases from J, with 7 bases between. The CDR3 contains 14 residues. Germline CDR1 is WSHSY and CDR2 is SAAADI. Here the CDR3 reads CASSEFQATGELFF. In DNA form, the CDR3 reads TGCGCCAGCAGTGAGTTCCAGGCCACCGGGGAGCTGTTTTTT.

The chain employs TRBV29-1 and TRBJ2-7; no clear D gene. The V end was cut by 0 bases, the J end by 3 bases, with 15 bases between. Germline CDR1 SQVTM, CDR2 ANQGSEA. The CDR3 extends over 15 amino acids. DNA for the CDR3: TGCAGCGTTGAAGACCCTACTACCGAGAACTACGAGCAGTACTTC. Its translation is CSVEDPTTENYEQYF.

The chain is built from TRBV11-3 and TRBJ2-3, with unresolved D. The CDR3 sequence is 14 residues long. CDR1 and CDR2 from the germline V gene are SGHNT and YENEEA. V was cut by 4 bases and J by 10 bases, with 18 bases left in between. The CDR3 DNA sequence: TGTGCCAGCAGCTCCTCGGACCTGCCCAATGCGCAGTATTTT. It is translated as CASSSSDLPNAQYF.

V is TRBV6-1 and J is TRBJ1-2; D is ambiguous. The V gene lost 1 base and the J gene lost 7 bases, with 7 bases spanning the gap. Per the germline V gene, CDR1 is MNHNS and CDR2 is SASEGT. This CDR3 is 12 amino acids long. The DNA of the CDR3 is TGTGCCAGCAGTGAAGGGAGCTTTGGCTACACCTTC. This encodes CASSEGSFGYTF.

As concerns this clone: The sample has other DNA sequences that encode this CDR3 too. The CDR3 coding sequence is TGCGCCAGCAGCTTAGGGACAGGAGCCTACGAGCAGTACTTC. Protein sequence: CASSLGTGAYEQYF. The chain couples TRBV5-1 to TRBJ2-7; 8 nucleotides line up with TRBD1. Germline V gives CDR1 SGHRS, CDR2 YFSETQ. The CDR3 totals 14 residues. V lost 2 bases to trimming and J lost 2 bases; unmatched junction nucleotides: 3.

The CDR3 reads CASSKSTGYTF. The CDR3 DNA reads as TGTGCCAGCAGCAAAAGCACTGGCTACACCTTC. The V and J genes are TRBV7-9 and TRBJ1-2; no definite D call. CDR3 length equals 11 residues. The germline CDR1 and CDR2 sequences are SEHNR and FQNEAQ (reference sequence). V was cut by 5 bases and J by 7 bases, with 8 bases left in between.